A single sample is the source of the 23 T cell receptor beta chains below, sequenced in a study of human T cells and chemical hapten exposure. Time point denoted: pre-sensitization, week 0. The treatment was: therapeutic diphenylcyclopropenone sensitization with weekly scalp DPC. Researchers extracted total RNA from unfractionated whole blood. TCRdb re-called the RACE reads with MiXCR, one entry per CDR3 protein. The sample lists 30,000 to 40,000 distinct CDR3 sequences, about 12% occurring once. The sample in question was whole blood, obtained in connection with sensitization to the hapten diphenylcyclopropenone (DPC). These receptors came from a woman aged 40 to 50 with alopecia areata. Some clones in this sample may be carry-over from other donors' samples.

CDR3 in amino acids: CAIRGVTEAFF. DNA of the CDR3: TGTGCCATCCGGGGGGTCACTGAAGCTTTCTTT. The chain recombines TRBV10-3 with TRBJ1-1; maybe TRBD1 (5 bases). Germline loops: CDR1 ENHRY, CDR2 SYGVKD. The CDR3 consists of 11 residues. The germline V and J ends were trimmed by 8 bases and 4 bases, with 8 bases remaining between them.

This clonotype was seen repeatedly, ten times or more. One end of the junction fails to match germline, which may point to a read error. The chain joins TRBV10-3 to TRBJ1-2; D uncertain. From germline, CDR1 is ENHRY and CDR2 SYGVKD. This CDR3 is built from 12 residues. Here the CDR3 DNA reads TGTGCCATCAGTGAGAACGGACTCCTAGGTGCCTTC. Translated: CAISENGLLGAF.

This clonotype has ten or more counts. This chain connects TRBV7-6 to TRBJ2-2; TRBD2 matches 8 bases. Trimming cost V 5 bases and J 1 base; bases outside gene matches: 3. The CDR3 has 15 amino acids. Germline CDR1 and CDR2: SGHVS and FNYEAQ. The CDR3 sequence: CASSVSGVNTGELFF. The CDR3 DNA reads as TGTGCCAGCAGCGTTAGCGGGGTGAACACCGGGGAGCTGTTTTTT.

This clonotype was counted a few times. The germline gene is not matched at one end of the junction; a read error may be the cause. The chain's CDR3 is CASSIDGLASTDTQYF. CDR3 DNA: TGTGCCAGTAGCATAGACGGACTAGCGAGCACAGATACGCAGTATTTT. The chain carries TRBV19 and TRBJ2-3; 9 bases match TRBD2. The germline CDR1 and CDR2 sequences are LNHDA and SQIVND (reference sequence). The CDR3 contains 16 residues.

This clonotype came up a few times. V and J are TRBV6-6 and TRBJ1-4; the D is unclear. CDR1 is MNHNY, CDR2 SVGAGI, per germline (reference sequence). Trimming removed 4 bases from V and 7 bases from J, with 7 bases in between. The CDR3 is 12 residues long. In nucleotides, the CDR3 is TGTGCCAGCAGTTCCGTCGGTGAAAAACTGTTTTTT. Translated, it gives CASSSVGEKLFF.

This clonotype was seen many times. V usage is TRBV12-5 and J usage is TRBJ2-1; D gene ambiguous. CDR3 length equals 12 residues. Germline CDR1 is LGHNT and CDR2 is FRNRAP. V was shortened by 4 bases and J by 7 bases, with 8 bases between the two germline ends. The CDR3 loop reads CASGSPRNEQFF. The CDR3 DNA follows: TGTGCTAGTGGTTCCCCACGGAATGAGCAGTTCTTC.

The chain has TRBV12-3 or TRBV12-4 and TRBJ1-4; no clear D. Trimming pared 3 bases from V and 7 bases from J, leaving 18 bases between. The length of the CDR3 is 16 residues. The CDR3 coding sequence is TGTGCCAGCAGTTTGCTGGCGGGGAGCGAGGGTGAAAAACTGTTTTTT. The encoded protein is CASSLLAGSEGEKLFF.

For this clonotype: It may be a read error: a sequence one base away is much more abundant. This chain connects TRBV7-3 to TRBJ2-7, with TRBD2 matching 12 bases. The CDR3 is 14 amino acids. In germline, CDR1 is SGHTA, CDR2 FQGTGA. Trimming took 5 bases from V and 7 from J; bases not matched to a gene: 6. In DNA form, the CDR3 reads TGTGCCAGCAGCCCAGACGGACTAGCGGGGGAGCAGTACTTC. It specifies CASSPDGLAGEQYF.

This clonotype occurred many times. CDR3 DNA: TGCAGTGCTAGCTCCGCGACAGGGGAAACTAGCACAGATACGCAGTATTTT. It specifies CSASSATGETSTDTQYF. The rearrangement joins TRBV20-1 to TRBJ2-3; 8 nucleotides align to TRBD1. CDR3 length: 17 amino acids. Germline V CDR1 and CDR2: DFQATT, SNEGSKA (reference sequence). V was clipped by 3 bases and J by 0 bases; unmatched bases: 11.

This clonotype was counted at least ten times. This rearrangement joins TRBV6-1 to TRBJ2-7, with 8 bases that match TRBD1. The CDR3 length is 16 residues. J lost 2 bases, V lost 6 bases, and 12 bases had no gene match. Per germline, CDR1 MNHNS and CDR2 SASEGT. The CDR3 nucleotides are TGTGCCAGCAGACCCAACGACAGGGGTGGTACCTACGAGCAGTACTTC. Encoded protein: CASRPNDRGGTYEQYF.

The chain employs TRBV29-1 and TRBJ2-7; possible D gene TRBD2, 6 bases. Germline lookup yields CDR1 SQVTM and CDR2 ANQGSEA. Trimming left V 6 bases short and J 2 bases short, with 11 bases between. The CDR3 has 12 residues. The CDR3 bases are TGCAGCGTCCGCCGGGAGACCTACGAGCAGTACTTC. Amino acid sequence: CSVRRETYEQYF.

The sample holds many counts of this clonotype. The chain joins TRBV7-9 to TRBJ2-5; 9 positions match TRBD2. Germline trimming cut 8 bases from V and 4 bases from J; bases unmatched to any gene: 17. Germline CDR1 reads SEHNR; CDR2 reads FQNEAQ (reference sequence). This CDR3 comprises 17 residues. DNA for the CDR3: TGTGCCAGCCTAAAGGGTAGCGGGAGAGAGAGGAGAGAGACCCAGTACTTC. It specifies CASLKGSGRERRETQYF.

V gene TRBV24-1 combines with J gene TRBJ2-7, with 7 positions matching TRBD1. Germline lookup yields CDR1 KGHDR and CDR2 SFDVKD. V dropped 4 bases and J dropped 1; count of bases not matched to a gene: 12. The CDR3 is 17 residues long. The CDR3 here is CATSDSRARQGSYEQYF. CDR3 nucleotides: TGTGCCACCAGTGACTCCAGGGCCAGACAGGGTTCCTACGAGCAGTACTTC.

This clonotype appeared many times. This chain uses TRBV3-1 with TRBJ2-7, with 12 bases lining up with TRBD1. The CDR3 is 12 residues long. Germline V gene data show CDR1 as LGHDT and CDR2 as YNNKEL (reference sequence). Trimming took 8 bases from V and 5 from J; bases not matched to a gene: 1. The CDR3 DNA reads as TGTGCCAGCGGGACAGGGGGCCACGAGCAGTACTTC. As protein: CASGTGGHEQYF.

The chain employs TRBV20-1 and TRBJ2-7; D remains ambiguous. Germline CDR1 and CDR2: DFQATT and SNEGSKA (reference sequence). V was cut by 0 bases and J by 4 bases, with 13 bases left in between. The CDR3 runs 14 residues. CDR3: CSAREALPPYEQYF. The CDR3 DNA sequence: TGCAGTGCTAGAGAAGCACTCCCACCGTACGAGCAGTACTTC.

The rearrangement uses TRBV20-1 and TRBJ1-1; a possible D gene is TRBD1 (5 bases). Germline-derived CDR1 and CDR2 are DFQATT and SNEGSKA (reference sequence). The CDR3 is 12 amino acids. V gave up 6 bases and J gave up 5 bases, with 13 bases separating them. CDR3 bases: TGCAGTGCCAATATCAGGGAAACTGAAGCTTTCTTT. Its protein is CSANIRETEAFF.

The gene calls are TRBV5-6 and TRBJ2-7, with 9 bases that match TRBD1. CDR1 is SGHDT, CDR2 YYEEEE, per germline. Unmatched junction bases numbered 9, after V lost 4 bases and J lost 4 bases. The CDR3 runs to 15 residues. The CDR3 nucleotides read TGTGCCAGCAGCCCTATCGACAGGGGGGAGTACGAGCAGTACTTC. This translates into CASSPIDRGEYEQYF.

This clonotype was detected a few times. The V gene is TRBV13, the J gene TRBJ1-4; no reliable D call. With 5 bases removed from V and 6 bases from J, the gap between germline ends came to 10 bases. Per the germline V gene, CDR1 is PRHDT and CDR2 is FYEKMQ (reference sequence). CDR3 length equals 13 residues. In DNA form, the CDR3 reads TGTGCCAGCAGCCCCGGGTCCGATGAAAAACTGTTTTTT. It codes for CASSPGSDEKLFF.

This clonotype occurred many times. The chain links TRBV12-3 or TRBV12-4 to TRBJ2-1, with TRBD1 identical over 8 bases. Losses at the gene ends were 3 bases for V and 5 bases for J; bases not matched to a gene: 6. This CDR3 contains 15 residues. In nucleotides, the CDR3 is TGTGCCAGCAGTTTCAGGGGGCAGGGGGACAATGAGCAGTTCTTC. Its translation: CASSFRGQGDNEQFF.

Many counts were recorded for this clonotype. This chain connects TRBV5-1 to TRBJ2-4; D ambiguous. V lost 0 bases to trimming and J lost 9 bases, with 10 bases between them. Per the germline V gene, CDR1 is SGHRS and CDR2 is YFSETQ. There are 13 residues in the CDR3. CDR3 amino acids: CASSLAEWGIQYF. CDR3 nucleotides: TGCGCCAGCAGCTTGGCAGAATGGGGCATTCAGTACTTC.

This chain joins TRBV29-1 and TRBJ2-3; 9 bases align to TRBD2. The CDR3 has 14 residues. Germline CDR1 is SQVTM and CDR2 is ANQGSEA. Germline trimming cut 1 base from V and 8 bases from J; bases unmatched to any gene: 7. This CDR3 reads CSVEGLAGDSTQYF. CDR3 nucleotides: TGCAGCGTTGAAGGGTTAGCGGGAGATAGTACGCAGTATTTT.

For this clonotype: One end of the junction varies from germline; a read error may be responsible. The V and J genes are TRBV6-6 and TRBJ1-4; 8 positions match TRBD1. Per germline, CDR1 MNHNY and CDR2 SVGAGI (reference sequence). This CDR3 is 13 amino acids long. This CDR3 reads CVSKGTGDEKLFF. CDR3 sequence (DNA): TGTGTCAGCAAAGGGACAGGTGATGAAAAACTGTTTTTT.

This clonotype has at least ten counts. The chain joins TRBV28 to TRBJ2-1, with 12 positions matching TRBD2. V trimming: 4 bases; J trimming: 6 bases; junction bases outside the gene matches: 7. The CDR3 is 16 residues long. Germline CDR1 reads MDHEN; CDR2 reads SYDVKM. For the CDR3, the DNA is TGTGCCAGCAGTTCCGGACTAGCGGGAAGTCGCAATGAGCAGTTCTTC. The encoded protein is CASSSGLAGSRNEQFF.